This TCR beta chain comes out of a study of OX40 agonist ivuxolimab in advanced cancers. Study as a whole: Patients' therapy was ivuxolimab, an antibody that acts as an agonist of OX40 (CD134).

Losses at the gene ends were 4 bases for V and 0 bases for J; bases not matched to a gene: 11. There are 17 residues in the CDR3. The germline V gene encodes CDR1 MNHNS and CDR2 SASEGT. Only in-frame clones appear in the TCRdb table, and some are missing; sequencing was by immunoSEQ multiplex PCR. Of 65,000 to 70,000 clones listed, about nine tenths are singletons. In this sample, this clone turned up a few times. The genes are TRBV6-1 and TRBJ1-1, with 7 bases that match TRBD1. The specimen was CD4+ or CD8+ T cells sorted from blood, collected in a trial of the OX40 agonist ivuxolimab. This sequence was found in an adult with an advanced solid tumor such as melanoma, head and neck, liver or kidney cancer. This CDR3 reads CASSADRRTILNTEAFF. The CDR3 DNA reads TGTGCCAGCAGTGCGGACAGGAGGACTATTTTGAACACTGAAGCTTTCTTT.